The T cell receptor (beta chain) under discussion was sequenced for a study of cytomegalovirus exposure and HLA in healthy donors (dated by TCRdb to about 2017). The study in broad terms: According to an earlier analysis of 450 to 650 of the donors, about 180 million T cells yielded some 110 million unique TCR beta sequences and 276 Gb of sequence data. An early release covering roughly 640 HLA-typed donors comprised 300 to 350 gigabases of sequencing data and about 90 million unique TCR sequences. Of the 350 to 450 genotyped donors, less than 90% were placed in the genetic ancestry cluster associated with self-reported Caucasian donors. The aim of the study was to test whether cataloging public T cell receptors could identify signatures of past pathogen exposure. The T cell repertoires of several hundred subjects were profiled by immunosequencing and related to cytomegalovirus serostatus. In addition to the first cohort of approximately 670 subjects, a separate validation cohort of approximately 120 different subjects was used. To predict cytomegalovirus infection status, the study combined high-throughput TCR immunosequencing, statistical association of individual TCRs with disease status, and machine learning. A later analysis re-examined previously published TCR beta repertoires from 600 to 700 donors and added high-resolution HLA genotyping to investigate patterns of TCR occurrence. Rather than drawing on any new phenotypic data, the later analysis identified candidate immune exposures from TCR beta sequences and the way those sequences occurred across donors. In an earlier analysis of over 550 of the donors, high-throughput TCR beta sequencing was used to judge whether each TCR beta V gene segment behaved as functional or pseudogenic. Donor age, sex, ethnicity and CMV serostatus were compiled alongside the repertoire data. Genome-wide SNP genotypes for about 60% of the roughly 670 donors were used in a later genetic analysis, which treated that subset as a discovery cohort. All discovery cohort repertoires had been generated on a single sequencing platform. HLA typing included class I and class II loci at four-digit resolution. Typing coverage varied by locus: roughly 620-640 donors for A, B, C, DRB1 and DQB1; 522 for DQA1; around 570 for DPA1; around 450 for DPB1. Because of strong linkage in the cohort, roughly five DR-DQ haplotypes were treated as single units for association and clustering. Among a few hundred genotyped donors of the cohort, an average of about 240,000 unique TCR beta nucleotide sequences were sequenced per donor, roughly 18% of them non-productive.

What the research found in general, with its limitations: A later analysis found that HLA-associated TCR beta chains were more clonally expanded and had lower generation probabilities than equally common non-associated chains. According to a later analysis, TCR association rates differed among HLA loci, with DRB1 alleles showing the most associated TCRs and HLA-C alleles showing the fewest. Broadly in line with IMGT annotations, most TCR beta V segments showed up in productive rearrangements about 87% or about 30% of the time in an earlier analysis of 450 to 750 of the donors. In this cohort, only TCR beta chains were sequenced, and detectable features were limited by the absence of alpha or paired-chain data. Linkage disequilibrium might explain the correlated functional status among segregating V segments, but an unknown experimental factor could not be ruled out. A further reported finding was that TCR beta sequences accurately predicted the HLA-A and HLA-B alleles for most subjects in the first cohort. A few of the identified cytomegalovirus-associated TCR beta chains were confirmed in vitro to be specific for cytomegalovirus antigens. An association between a missense DCLRE1C variant and V-gene and J-gene trimming of TCR beta chains was found in a later genetic analysis and replicated in an independent cohort. The classifier was reported to diagnose cytomegalovirus status with high specificity and sensitivity in both the original and validation cohorts. Because counts were too low, 15 to 20 rarely observed V segments, including chromosome 9 orphons, were left out of the earlier analysis of about 620 of the donors. Immune exposure information for the cohort was limited to CMV serostatus. Strong co-occurrence of HLA alleles, especially DR and DQ, made assigning TCR associations to individual alleles difficult. Because HLA typing was missing for some donors at each locus, association tests included only the typed subset. The authors suggested that the approach could potentially be extended to other disease states and immunological phenotypes. A cluster of highly shared sequence variants was judged likely to be a technical artifact of the sequencing pipeline. Sequencing depth was assumed to be roughly uniform across donors in the presence/absence analyses, though that assumption may not hold. Most TCR sequences were observed very rarely across donors, whereas some public TCRs were present in many individuals. Most CMV-associated TCR beta chains appeared to be HLA-restricted in a later analysis, and the HLA associations seemed to be driven largely by CMV exposure. A total of about 180 TCR beta chains were listed by the study as associated with cytomegalovirus. In a later analysis, several top co-occurrence clusters were reported to appear linked to parvovirus B19, influenza, CMV and Epstein-Barr virus. In a later genetic analysis, fewer N-insertions in productive TCRs were reported among donors in an Asian-associated ancestry cluster than the roughly 710-donor mean. Specific HLA alleles were associated with 18,000 or so TCR beta sequences at a false discovery rate of 0.05 in a later analysis.

The cohort was made up of 666 healthy bone marrow donors. At the time of sampling, all cohort members were nominally healthy, though unrecorded immune exposures were likely present. The donor tested CMV seronegative, placing the donor among the 350 or so seronegative members of the cohort. A peripheral blood sample was collected from each donor, and TCR beta sequencing was performed on peripheral blood mononuclear cells. Genomic DNA was extracted from the blood cell samples with the Qiagen DNeasy Blood Extraction Kit. Regarding this clone: What antigen it recognizes has not been identified. Per-base qualities were not stored, and no clone one base away is much larger.

Library preparation employed the immunoSEQ multiplex PCR assay. For the multiplex PCR, a mixture combining 60 forward primers for TCR Vbeta segments and 13 reverse primers for TCR Jbeta segments was used. The CDR3 region of rearranged TCR beta genes was amplified from genomic DNA with a multiplex PCR assay. Amplified TCR beta libraries were sequenced as 87-base-pair reads on the Illumina HiSeq System. Per the source publication's procedure: Across the 640 or so repertoires, a later analysis counted 78 million or so unique TCR beta chains, roughly 11 million of which were shared by at least two donors. A nearest-neighbor algorithm error-corrected the raw reads and collapsed the reads into unique sequences, merging closely related sequences to remove PCR and sequencing errors. CDR3 sequences were aligned to IMGT reference sequences to assign V, D and J gene segments. For a sequence to be retained, at least a six-nucleotide match to both a V gene segment and a J gene segment was required. Rearrangements were called productive when the CDR3 lacked stop codons and stayed in frame with V and J; all others were non-productive. CDR3 was defined by IMGT convention, running from the second conserved V-encoded cysteine to the conserved J-encoded phenylalanine. The earlier analysis of some 580 of the donors excluded any sequence lacking an unambiguous match to a single V gene segment. In an earlier analysis of more than 500 of the donors, a V segment was called functional when productive rearrangements were above 56.7%, and segregating when the standard deviation between donors exceeded 5%. A statistical classification framework was built to diagnose cytomegalovirus status from the catalog of TCR beta chain sequences. In a later analysis, TCR nucleotide sequences were compared against IMGT/GENE-DB human TR gene sequences so that V and J genes could be assigned. In a later analysis, CDR3 sequences and most-parsimonious VDJ recombination scenarios were assigned using the TCRdist pipeline. A later analysis defined each TCR beta chain by its CDR3 amino acid sequence plus V-gene family, and excluded reads lacking a unique V-gene family. As a way to deal with suspected cross-contamination and a sequencing artifact, a later analysis dropped 450 to 700 nucleotide sequences that were highly shared and had low generation probability. In a later analysis, a clonal expansion index for each public chain was calculated from normalized within-repertoire ranks of inferred template counts. A later analysis computed generation probabilities with a VDJ recombination model fitted to out-of-frame rearrangements, and checked the results against IGoR. A later analysis scored TCR-TCR, TCR-HLA and TCR-CMV co-occurrence with hypergeometric tests, applying a repertoire-size bias correction to TCR pairs. False discovery rates were estimated in a later analysis by permuting HLA or CMV assignments 20 times. In a later analysis, co-occurring TCRs were grouped using DBSCAN, and TCRdist sequence similarity was added for clustering within HLA-allele-positive subsets. For co-occurrence clustering, repertoires with fewer than 30,000 or more than 120,000 public chains were excluded, along with four or five repertoires with anomalous nucleotide sharing. Held by TCRdb, this immuneACCESS table contains in-frame sequences only and omits some clones. Under half of the omission traces to an unresolved V gene where checked; the cause of the rest is unknown. V, J and clone size were drawn from that table, and D and trimming were deduced from the DNA. The sample table shows 150,000 or so clones, and around 79% are seen once. Over 0.6% of the sample is taken by the ten largest.

This TCR was recovered from a male donor in good health and CMV-seronegative. What was sequenced was PBMCs.

The CDR3 protein sequence reads: CASSLSFPSGRKHEQYF. In nucleotides, the sequence is TGTGCCAGCAGTTTATCGTTTCCTAGCGGGAGAAAACACGAGCAGTACTTC. This chain joins TRBV27 to TRBJ2-7; 10 bases in between match TRBD2. V and J are trimmed by 0 bases and 5 bases, and the gene matches miss 10 bases of the junction. The CDR3 runs 17 amino acids, cysteine and phenylalanine included. The CDR3 DNA has 51 bases and is translated from base 1. Reading the germline V gene (reference sequence) gives CDR1 MNHEY and CDR2 SMNVEV.